The 18 T cell receptor beta chains below come from one sample, sequenced in a study of Graves' ophthalmopathy and Graves' hyperthyroidism listed by TCRdb under 2018. Sequenced on an Illumina HiSeq 2000. TCR beta CDR3 regions were amplified from RNA transcripts for repertoire sequencing. The first round of RT-PCR was done with HTBI primers and the Qiagen OneStep RT-PCR kit, and was followed by a second round of multiplex PCR, then size selection and purification. TCRdb took the public reads, trimmed them with fastp at Q25, ran MiXCR for clone calling and kept in-frame beta chains. All rows with the same CDR3 protein become a single entry with the most common DNA and genes. Within this sample are 400,000 or so distinct CDR3 sequences, with 15% of them counted one time only. In total, the top ten clones hold roughly 7% of the sample. The sample comprised peripheral blood. Every receptor here comes from a woman aged 18-30 years with stable Graves' hyperthyroidism. Donor details come from another sample of the same person, matched by shared clones.

The chain couples TRBV13 to TRBJ2-6; no firm D call. CDR1 and CDR2 from the germline V gene are PRHDT and FYEKMQ (reference sequence). Deletions cut 0 bases from V and 0 bases from J, with 6 bases between. CDR3 length: 16 residues. CDR3 nucleotide sequence: TGTGCCAGCAGCTTAGGGGCCTTCTCTGGGGCCAACGTCCTGACTTTC. Amino acids: CASSLGAFSGANVLTF. Full variable domain (rest looked up from reference TRBV13 and TRBJ2-6): AAGVIQSPRHLIKEKRETATLKCYPIPRHDTVYWYQQGPGQDPQFLISFYEKMQSDKGSIPDRFSAQQFSDYHSELNMSSLELGDSALYFCASSLGAFSGANVLTFGAGSRLTVL.

Many counts were recorded for this clonotype. The gene calls are TRBV6-5 and TRBJ2-7; tentatively, D is TRBD1 (5 bases). Trimming pared 7 bases from V and 6 bases from J, leaving 19 bases between. Germline V gives CDR1 MNHEY, CDR2 SVGAGI. The CDR3 consists of 14 residues. The CDR3: CASTLSGRASEQYF. The CDR3 region has the DNA TGTGCCAGCACCCTATCCGGCAGGGCGAGCGAGCAGTACTTC.

The table lists this clonotype with many counts. The rearrangement joins TRBV12-3 or TRBV12-4 to TRBJ2-5; D is uncertain. Trimming removed 8 bases from V and 1 base from J, with 11 bases in between. This CDR3 is built from 13 residues. The CDR3 DNA reads TGTGCCAGCGCGATCGTGATCCAAGAGACCCAGTACTTC. Translated, it gives CASAIVIQETQYF.

This clonotype was counted at least ten times. The genes are TRBV6-2 or TRBV6-3 and TRBJ2-7, with 7 bases identical to TRBD1. The CDR3 runs 15 residues. V gave up 5 bases and J gave up 2 bases; unmatched junction bases: 9. Germline-derived CDR1 and CDR2 are MNHEY and SVGEGT. CDR3 in amino acids: CASSPPGQWTYEQYF. As DNA, the CDR3 is TGTGCCAGCAGTCCTCCGGGACAGTGGACCTACGAGCAGTACTTC.

This clonotype was observed at least ten times. The chain has TRBV11-2 and TRBJ2-5; 7 bases agree with TRBD2. Germline V gene data show CDR1 as SGHAT and CDR2 as FQNNGV. The CDR3 length is 16 residues. With 2 bases clipped from V and 10 bases from J, the junction kept 16 bases outside the gene matches. The CDR3 DNA reads as TGTGCCAGCAGCTTAAGCGGGGCATTGCTTTCGGGGGGCCAGTACTTC. It encodes CASSLSGALLSGGQYF.

The chain links TRBV12-3 or TRBV12-4 to TRBJ1-1; 7 nucleotides match TRBD1. The CDR3 is 14 residues long. V shed 5 bases and J 3 bases; nucleotides not matched to a gene: 6. Written as DNA, the CDR3 is TGTGCCAGCAGTGGACGACAGGGCGACACTGAAGCTTTCTTT. This encodes CASSGRQGDTEAFF.

The table lists this clonotype with a few counts. The V and J genes are TRBV11-2 and TRBJ1-2, with D possibly being TRBD1 (5 bases). This CDR3 has 13 residues. Trimming stripped 0 bases from V and 9 bases from J, with 11 bases between. Germline CDR1 SGHAT, CDR2 FQNNGV. CDR3 protein: CASSLELGVRYTF. The CDR3 DNA is TGTGCCAGCAGCTTAGAATTGGGGGTACGCTACACCTTC.

Many counts were recorded for this clonotype. V and J are TRBV7-9 and TRBJ1-1; 7 bases are a match to TRBD1. V gave up 7 bases and J gave up 3 bases; unmatched junction bases: 11. Germline values: CDR1 SEHNR, CDR2 FQNEAQ (reference sequence). The CDR3 is 15 residues long. CDR3 amino acids: CASTLQTGSDTEAFF. Written as DNA, the CDR3 is TGTGCCAGCACCCTTCAGACAGGGAGTGACACTGAAGCTTTCTTT.

This clonotype was seen repeatedly, ten times or more. This sequence joins TRBV27 and TRBJ1-1; D ambiguous. The CDR3 spans 15 residues. V was cut by 3 bases and J by 3 bases, with 14 bases left in between. The germline V gene encodes CDR1 MNHEY and CDR2 SMNVEV (reference sequence). CDR3 residues: CASSFTPLDHTEAFF. CDR3 nucleotide sequence: TGTGCCAGCAGTTTTACCCCGTTGGACCACACTGAAGCTTTCTTT.

This clonotype was found many times. The gene calls are TRBV28 and TRBJ1-4; D gene uncertain. Trimming left V 6 bases short and J 8 bases short, with 10 bases between. The CDR3 spans 12 residues. Germline V gene lookup returns CDR1 MDHEN and CDR2 SYDVKM. CDR3: CASSSSGEKLFF. The CDR3 DNA sequence: TGTGCCAGCAGCTCCTCGGGAGAAAAACTGTTTTTT.

This clonotype was observed once. This chain joins TRBV27 and TRBJ1-2; D gene unclear. V was cut by 5 bases and J by 8 bases, with 18 bases left in between. Germline assignment: CDR1 MNHEY and CDR2 SMNVEV (reference sequence). The length of the CDR3 is 14 residues. The CDR3 coding sequence is TGTGCCAGCAGTCCCACTTCCGTGGATTACGGCTACACCTTC. Its translation: CASSPTSVDYGYTF.

This clonotype has ten or more counts. The gene calls are TRBV6-1 and TRBJ1-2; no reliable D call. This CDR3 is built from 15 residues. Trimming took 2 bases from V and 8 from J, leaving 18 bases between them. Per germline, CDR1 MNHNS and CDR2 SASEGT. The CDR3 is CASSEIPGVLYGYTF. The DNA of the CDR3 is TGTGCCAGCAGTGAAATCCCAGGCGTACTCTACGGCTACACCTTC.

This clonotype has at least ten counts. The V call is TRBV20-1, the J call TRBJ1-2; D possibly corresponds to TRBD1 (6 bases). Trimming left V 6 bases short and J 6 bases short, with 17 bases between. This CDR3 region has 13 residues. Looked up from germline, CDR1 is DFQATT and CDR2 is SNEGSKA (reference sequence). DNA of the CDR3: TGCAGTGCCAGGCAAGCCCAGGGGAATGGCTACACCTTC. Translating it yields CSARQAQGNGYTF.

This chain connects TRBV6-1 to TRBJ1-5; 9 positions match TRBD1. Germline lookup yields CDR1 MNHNS and CDR2 SASEGT. After removal of 5 bases from V and 0 bases from J, the junction contained 8 bases not matched to a gene. The CDR3 consists of 17 residues. The CDR3 bases are TGTGCCAGCAGTCCGGGACAGGGCGTCTATAGCAATCAGCCCCAGCATTTT. It encodes CASSPGQGVYSNQPQHF.

This clonotype came up many times. The V and J genes are TRBV27 and TRBJ1-2, with unresolved D. The germline V gene has CDR1 MNHEY and CDR2 SMNVEV (reference sequence). This CDR3 is built from 14 residues. Trimming left V 7 bases short and J 4 bases short, with 16 bases between. CDR3 coding DNA: TGTGCCAGCAAATTTACATCCGGAGGCTATGGCTACACCTTC. Amino acid sequence: CASKFTSGGYGYTF.

In its sample, this clonotype was seen many times. The chain has TRBV6-1 and TRBJ1-1; no reliable D call. CDR3 length: 11 residues. Trimming pared 6 bases from V and 6 bases from J, leaving 8 bases between. The germline gives CDR1 MNHNS, CDR2 SASEGT. The CDR3 DNA reads TGTGCCAGCAGCCATGGCGCTGAAGCTTTCTTT. Translating it yields CASSHGAEAFF.

The chain employs TRBV15 and TRBJ2-7; 8 bases map to TRBD2. This CDR3 is 14 amino acids long. The ends lost 3 bases at V and 5 bases at J; junction bases unmatched: 6. Germline assignment: CDR1 LNHNV and CDR2 YYDKDF (reference sequence). CDR3 nucleotides: TGTGCCACCAGCAGCACCGGGACTAGAGACGAGCAGTACTTC. Protein: CATSSTGTRDEQYF.

The chain recombines TRBV7-9 with TRBJ2-4; a possible D gene is TRBD1 (6 bases). The germline V and J ends were trimmed by 7 bases and 10 bases, with 26 bases remaining between them. Germline V gene lookup returns CDR1 SEHNR and CDR2 FQNEAQ (reference sequence). CDR3 size: 16 residues. The CDR3 region is CASTNGQGPLGEIQYF. In nucleotides, the CDR3 is TGTGCCAGCACCAACGGTCAGGGGCCTCTAGGGGAGATTCAGTACTTC.